What follows is one T cell receptor beta chain and its context. These data come from a study of PD-L1 blockade in urothelial cancer. Study as a whole: Patients arrived having already received 0 to 3 prior chemotherapy regimens. Among blood samples, the median T cell count was about 130,000.

Produced via immunoSEQ multiplex PCR; TCRdb's table is partial and in-frame only. The table records 30,000 to 35,000 clones, around 84% of them present only once. This CDR3 region has 18 residues. Germline CDR1 and CDR2: SGDLS and YYNGEE. V gave up 4 bases and J gave up 2 bases, with 22 bases separating them. The V and J genes are TRBV9 and TRBJ1-5; TRBD1 might be the D (5 bases). This specimen was PBMCs, taken around atezolizumab (anti-PD-L1) treatment. This TCR derives from a man aged 55 to 69 with urothelial cancer. The CDR3 region is CASSPRDSQEWGNQPQHF. CDR3 coding DNA: TGTGCCAGCAGCCCAAGGGACTCTCAGGAATGGGGCAATCAGCCCCAGCATTTT.